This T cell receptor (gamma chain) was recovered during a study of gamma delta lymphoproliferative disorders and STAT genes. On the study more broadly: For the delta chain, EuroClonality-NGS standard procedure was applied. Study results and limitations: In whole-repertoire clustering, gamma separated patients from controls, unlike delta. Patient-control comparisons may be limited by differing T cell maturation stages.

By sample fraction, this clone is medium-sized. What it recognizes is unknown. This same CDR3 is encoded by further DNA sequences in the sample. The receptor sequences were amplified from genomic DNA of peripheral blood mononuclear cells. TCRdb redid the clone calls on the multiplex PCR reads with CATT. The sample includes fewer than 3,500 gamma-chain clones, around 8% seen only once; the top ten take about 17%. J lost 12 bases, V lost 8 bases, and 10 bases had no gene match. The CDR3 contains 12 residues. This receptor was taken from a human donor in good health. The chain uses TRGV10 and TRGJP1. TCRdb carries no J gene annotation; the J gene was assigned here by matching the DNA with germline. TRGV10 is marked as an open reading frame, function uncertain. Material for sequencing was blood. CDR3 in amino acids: CAAWDSEGFKIF. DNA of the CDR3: TGTGCTGCGTGGGACTCAGAGGGGTTCAAGATATTT.